These T cell receptor beta chains were read from a single sample in a study of cytomegalovirus exposure and HLA in healthy donors. Clones were read by immunoSEQ multiplex PCR, and TCRdb kept only the in-frame ones, dropping some. The sample gives about 120,000 clones, 15% of which show up once; about 2% is in the top ten. Material for sequencing was PBMCs. The receptors here all came from a woman aged 18-30 years in good health and CMV-seronegative. CDR3s include the opening cysteine and the closing phenylalanine or tryptophan. A D gene is named only where the DNA matches it firmly. Rows may omit the clone size; those that give it use once, few, many or a size class.

clone size | J gene | V gene | D gene | CDR3 DNA | CDR3 protein
. | TRBJ2-3 | TRBV19 | . | TGTGCCAGTAGTCTCCGACCCAGAGGAGATACGCAGTATTTT | CASSLRPRGDTQYF
few | TRBJ1-2 | TRBV6-6 | TRBD1 | TGTGCCAGCAGAGCCTACAGGGGCTGGGGCTACACCTTC | CASRAYRGWGYTF
few | TRBJ2-7 | TRBV28 | . | TGTGCCAGCAGTCCTCAGTACGAGCAGTACTTC | CASSPQYEQYF
few | TRBJ2-3 | TRBV2 | . | TGTGCCAGCAGTGAAGCCCCGGGGGTGGCAGATACGCAGTATTTT | CASSEAPGVADTQYF
few | TRBJ2-7 | TRBV29-1 | . | TGCAGCGTTGAAGACGACAGTTCCTACGAGCAGTACTTC | CSVEDDSSYEQYF
. | TRBJ2-3 | TRBV5-4 | TRBD2 | TGTGCCAGCAGCTTGTTTCAGGGGACTAGCGGGACAGATACGCAGTATTTT | CASSLFQGTSGTDTQYF
few | TRBJ2-7 | TRBV30 | TRBD2 | TGTGCCTCGAGGGCTAGCGGTCTCGAGCAGTACTTC | CASRASGLEQYF
few | TRBJ2-2 | TRBV6-1 | TRBD1 | TGTGCCAGCACTCAGGGGGTTTCGACCGGGGAGCTGTTTTTT | CASTQGVSTGELFF
. | TRBJ2-1 | TRBV20-1 | TRBD2 | TGCAGTGCCCGGCGGGGGACGCAGTTCTTC | CSARRGTQFF
. | TRBJ1-1 | TRBV5-1 | . | TGCGCCAGCAGCTTGGCAGGCTCTACGAACACTGAAGCTTTCTTT | CASSLAGSTNTEAFF
few | TRBJ2-3 | TRBV5-6 | . | TGTGCCAGCAGCCGGGGGTCTCTGGTAGATACGCAGTATTTT | CASSRGSLVDTQYF
few | TRBJ2-4 | TRBV9 | . | TGTGCCAGCAGCGTAGATGGGACACTGACCAAAAACATTCAGTACTTC | CASSVDGTLTKNIQYF
. | TRBJ1-4 | TRBV19 | TRBD1 | TGTGCCAGTAGTTTCCGGACAGGGGGCCATGAAAAACTGTTTTTT | CASSFRTGGHEKLFF
. | TRBJ1-2 | TRBV6-1 | . | TGTGCCAGCAGTGAAAGCGGGGTTGGGGGCTACACCTTC | CASSESGVGGYTF
few | TRBJ1-1 | TRBV28 | . | TGTGGGTCCTCCGGCACTGAAGCTTTCTTT | CGSSGTEAFF
few | TRBJ2-5 | TRBV6-1 | . | TGTGCCAGCAGCTCGAATCGGGCGGGACAAGAGACCCAGTACTTC | CASSSNRAGQETQYF
few | TRBJ2-1 | TRBV18 | TRBD1 | TGTGCCAGCTCACCCCGGACAGGGACCAACAATGAGCAGTTCTTC | CASSPRTGTNNEQFF